These 5 T cell receptor beta chains were sequenced from one sample in a study of T-cell memory formation after mild COVID-19. MiXCR, applied by TCRdb to the 5' RACE reads, yields one record per CDR3 protein. This table has 250,000 to 350,000 distinct CDR3 sequences, roughly 15% appearing once. The sample comprised PBMCs or a T cell subset sorted from them (not recorded which). The source of these receptors is a man younger than 35 who had mild COVID-19 (a few samples of this study predate the infection). Cell type and time point are not known.

The CDR3: CASSPPGAKTEAFF. In DNA form, the CDR3 reads TGTGCCAGCTCACCGCCGGGGGCAAAAACTGAAGCTTTCTTT. The rearrangement uses TRBV18 and TRBJ1-1; the D gene is possibly TRBD1 (6 bases). In germline, CDR1 is KGHSH, CDR2 LQKENI. The CDR3 consists of 14 residues. Trimming stripped 3 bases from V and 5 bases from J, with 13 bases between.

This clonotype came up a few times. The J gene is TRBJ2-3, the V gene TRBV18; D is undetermined. CDR1 KGHSH and CDR2 LQKENI come from the germline V gene. V shed 0 bases and J shed 1 base, with 5 bases lying between them. There are 14 residues in the CDR3. The CDR3 sequence is CASSPPPGTDTQYF. CDR3 coding DNA: TGTGCCAGCTCACCACCGCCAGGCACAGATACGCAGTATTTT.

This chain connects TRBV9 to TRBJ1-6; no reliable D call. Trimming left V 3 bases short and J 6 bases short, with 10 bases between. CDR1 and CDR2 from the germline V gene are SGDLS and YYNGEE. This CDR3 is 14 amino acids long. In DNA form, the CDR3 reads TGTGCCAGCAGCGGCTCAGGCCTTAATTCACCCCTCCACTTT. Its protein is CASSGSGLNSPLHF.

This chain joins TRBV10-1 and TRBJ1-1, with D possibly being TRBD1 (5 bases). The germline CDR1 and CDR2 sequences are WNHNN and SYGVQD (reference sequence). Deletions cut 0 bases from V and 1 base from J, with 6 bases between. The CDR3 has 14 amino acids. The CDR3 loop reads CASSESRGNTEAFF. DNA for the CDR3: TGCGCCAGCAGTGAGTCGAGGGGGAACACTGAAGCTTTCTTT.

This clonotype was observed a few times. The chain recombines TRBV11-2 with TRBJ2-3; 7 bases match TRBD2. The V gene's germline CDR1 is SGHAT and CDR2 FQNNGV. The CDR3 loop spans 17 amino acids. V lost 3 bases, J lost 6 bases, and 15 bases stayed unmatched. This CDR3 is CASSFRYQAAGEDTQYF. In DNA, the CDR3 is TGTGCCAGCAGCTTTAGATATCAGGCGGCGGGGGAGGATACGCAGTATTTT.